These T cell receptor beta chains were read from a single sample in a study of identical twins. TCRdb re-derived calls from the 5' RACE reads in MiXCR, one entry per CDR3 protein. The sample records over 550,000 distinct CDR3 sequences, 7.1% being singletons. The same data also went into a second study, on yellow fever vaccine responses in identical twins.

The sequencing sample was made of PBMCs. The receptors come from a woman aged 18 to 35 in good health. CDR3s include the opening cysteine and the closing phenylalanine or tryptophan. The D gene is left open where the match is weak. Expanded clones get a size class; other rows say once, few or many, or leave the size out.

TRBJ1-5,TRBD1,few,TRBV2,CASSRTGWNQPQHF,TGTGCCAGCAGTCGGACAGGGTGGAATCAGCCCCAGCATTTT
TRBJ1-5,NA,few,TRBV24-1,CATSAWDSNQPQHF,TGTGCCACCAGTGCCTGGGACAGCAATCAGCCCCAGCATTTT
TRBJ2-5,TRBD2,NA,TRBV6-5,CASSYSKRGETQYF,TGTGCCAGCAGTTACTCGAAGCGGGGGGAGACCCAGTACTTC
TRBJ1-4,TRBD1,NA,TRBV5-1,CASSLQGMGEKLFF,TGCGCCAGCAGCTTACAGGGGATGGGGGAAAAACTGTTTTTT
TRBJ1-4,NA,few,TRBV7-2,CASSLVGSQLFF,TGTGCCAGCAGCTTAGTAGGGAGTCAACTGTTTTTT
TRBJ1-1,NA,many,TRBV2,CASSGGVKNTEAFF,TGTGCCAGCAGTGGAGGGGTTAAGAACACTGAAGCTTTCTTT
TRBJ2-3,TRBD2,many,TRBV6-2/TRBV6-3,CASSYGLATDTQYF,TGTGCCAGCAGTTACGGACTAGCGACAGATACGCAGTATTTT
TRBJ2-7,NA,NA,TRBV5-6,CASSFFGAGEQYF,NA
TRBJ2-1,TRBD2,many,TRBV10-3,CANSGTSGNNEQFF,TGTGCCAATTCCGGGACTAGCGGGAACAATGAGCAGTTCTTC
TRBJ2-3,NA,NA,TRBV19,CASSSSPGADTQYF,TGTGCCAGTAGTTCCAGCCCTGGGGCAGATACGCAGTATTTT
TRBJ1-2,TRBD1,many,TRBV28,CASSRDSNYGYTF,TGTGCCAGCAGTAGGGACAGTAACTATGGCTACACCTTC
TRBJ1-1,NA,NA,TRBV29-1,CSVGVQGGANTEAFF,TGCAGCGTTGGCGTCCAAGGGGGGGCGAACACTGAAGCTTTCTTT
TRBJ2-5,NA,few,TRBV10-2,CASSNVRGGPETQYF,TGCGCCAGCAGCAACGTGAGGGGGGGCCCGGAGACCCAGTACTTC
TRBJ2-1,TRBD2,few,TRBV9,CASSKTSGRFDNEQFF,TGTGCCAGCAGCAAGACTAGCGGGAGGTTCGACAATGAGCAGTTCTTC
TRBJ2-3,TRBD2,many,TRBV20-1,CSARVAGGPPDTQYF,TGCAGTGCTAGAGTTGCGGGAGGGCCCCCAGATACGCAGTATTTT
TRBJ2-1,TRBD2,many,TRBV24-1,CATSGGSGAYNEQFF,TGTGCCACCAGTGGTGGGAGCGGGGCCTACAATGAGCAGTTCTTC
TRBJ2-1,TRBD2,few,TRBV7-6,CASSLGLAEWNEQFF,TGTGCCAGCAGCTTAGGACTAGCGGAGTGGAATGAGCAGTTCTTC
TRBJ1-1,NA,few,TRBV7-2,CASSRGGTKSAEAFF,TGTGCCAGCAGCAGGGGAGGGACGAAGTCGGCTGAAGCTTTCTTT
TRBJ2-3,NA,many,TRBV10-3,CAISLGEDTQYF,TGTGCCATCAGTCTGGGGGAAGATACGCAGTATTTT
TRBJ2-7,NA,few,TRBV2,CASTPPGSSYEQYF,TGTGCCAGCACCCCACCCGGGAGCTCCTACGAGCAGTACTTC